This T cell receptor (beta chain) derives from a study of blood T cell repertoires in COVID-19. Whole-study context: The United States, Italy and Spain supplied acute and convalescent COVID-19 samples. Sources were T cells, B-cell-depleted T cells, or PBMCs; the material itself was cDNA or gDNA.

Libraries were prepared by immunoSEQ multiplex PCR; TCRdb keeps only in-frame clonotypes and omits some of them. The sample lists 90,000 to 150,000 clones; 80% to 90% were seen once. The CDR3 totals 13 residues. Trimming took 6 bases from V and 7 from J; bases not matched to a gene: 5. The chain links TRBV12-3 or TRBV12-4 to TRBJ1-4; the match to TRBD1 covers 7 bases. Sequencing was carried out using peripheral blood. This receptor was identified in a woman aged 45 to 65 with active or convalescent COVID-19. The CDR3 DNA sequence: TGTGCCAGCAGAAACAGGGGCGGTGAAAAACTGTTTTTT. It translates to CASRNRGGEKLFF.